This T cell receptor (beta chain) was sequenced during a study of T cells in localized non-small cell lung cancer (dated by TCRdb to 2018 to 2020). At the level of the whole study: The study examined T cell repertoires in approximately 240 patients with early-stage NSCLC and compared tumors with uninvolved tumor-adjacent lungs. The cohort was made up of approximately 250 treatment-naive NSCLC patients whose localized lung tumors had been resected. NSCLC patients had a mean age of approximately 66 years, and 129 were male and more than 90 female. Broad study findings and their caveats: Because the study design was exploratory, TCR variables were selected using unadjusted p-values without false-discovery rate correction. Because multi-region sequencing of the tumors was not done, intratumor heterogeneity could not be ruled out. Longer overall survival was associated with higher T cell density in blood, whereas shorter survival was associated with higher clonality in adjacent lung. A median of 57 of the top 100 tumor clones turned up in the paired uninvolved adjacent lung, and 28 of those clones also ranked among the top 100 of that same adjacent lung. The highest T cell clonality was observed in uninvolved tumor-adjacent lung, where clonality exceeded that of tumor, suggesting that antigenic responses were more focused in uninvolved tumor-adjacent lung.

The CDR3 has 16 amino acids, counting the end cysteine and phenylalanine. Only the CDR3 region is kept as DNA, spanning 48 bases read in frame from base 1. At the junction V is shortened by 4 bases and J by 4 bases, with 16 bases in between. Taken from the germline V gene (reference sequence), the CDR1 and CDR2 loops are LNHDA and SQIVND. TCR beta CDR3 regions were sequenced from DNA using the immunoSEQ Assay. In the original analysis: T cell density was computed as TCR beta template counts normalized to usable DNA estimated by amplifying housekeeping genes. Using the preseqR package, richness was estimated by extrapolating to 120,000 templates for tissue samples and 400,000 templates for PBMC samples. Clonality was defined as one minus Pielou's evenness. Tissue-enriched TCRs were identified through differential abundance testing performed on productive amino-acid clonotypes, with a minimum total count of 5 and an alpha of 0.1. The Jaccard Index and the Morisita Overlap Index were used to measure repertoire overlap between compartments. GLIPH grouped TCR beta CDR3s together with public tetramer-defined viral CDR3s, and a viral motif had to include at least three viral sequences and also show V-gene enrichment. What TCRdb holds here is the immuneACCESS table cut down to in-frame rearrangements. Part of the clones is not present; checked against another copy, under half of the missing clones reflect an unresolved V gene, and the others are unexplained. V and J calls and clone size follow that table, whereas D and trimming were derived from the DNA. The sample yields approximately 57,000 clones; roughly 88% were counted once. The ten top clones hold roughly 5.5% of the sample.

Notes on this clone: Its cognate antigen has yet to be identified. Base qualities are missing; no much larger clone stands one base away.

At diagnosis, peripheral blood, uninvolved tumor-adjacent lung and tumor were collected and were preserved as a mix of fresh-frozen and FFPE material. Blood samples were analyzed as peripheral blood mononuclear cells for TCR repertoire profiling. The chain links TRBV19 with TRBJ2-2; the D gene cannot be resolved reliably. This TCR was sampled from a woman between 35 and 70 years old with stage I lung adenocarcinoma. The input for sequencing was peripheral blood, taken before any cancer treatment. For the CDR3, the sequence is CASSTPRASTTGELFF. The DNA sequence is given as TGTGCCAGTAGTACCCCTAGGGCGTCGACCACCGGGGAGCTGTTTTTT. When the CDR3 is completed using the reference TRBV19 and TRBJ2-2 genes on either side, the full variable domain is DGGITQSPKYLFRKEGQNVTLSCEQNLNHDAMYWYRQDPGQGLRLIYYSQIVNDFQKGDIAEGYSVSREKKESFPLTVTSAQKNPTAFYLCASSTPRASTTGELFFGEGSRLTVL.